This T cell receptor beta chain stems from a study of blood T cell repertoires in COVID-19. About the study: Researchers got acute and convalescent COVID-19 samples from the United States, Italy and Spain. In each case, the material was cDNA or gDNA derived from T cells, B-cell-depleted T cells, or PBMCs.

In the original processing: Amplified reference gene primers provided the basis for estimating nucleated cell counts. This table comes from immunoSEQ multiplex PCR, and its TCRdb copy is limited to in-frame clones, with some not included. That table gives V, J and clone size, and the DNA gave D and trimming. This sample has around 260,000 clones, with 84% found just once. This clone was counted a single time. Followed longitudinally, the Seattle patients had been enrolled during active infection. The receptor's source is a person aged 70 to 80 with COVID-19, enrolled during active disease. The sample was peripheral blood.

This CDR3 is CASSLARGDTEAFF. DNA of the CDR3: TGTGCCAGCAGTTTGGCCAGGGGGGACACTGAAGCTTTCTTT. This chain links TRBV28 with TRBJ1-1, with 7 bases that match TRBD1. CDR3 length: 14 amino acids. J gave up 3 bases and V 3 bases, and 4 bases lay outside the gene matches. Germline V gene lookup returns CDR1 MDHEN and CDR2 SYDVKM. The variable domain in full, with the rest retrieved from reference TRBV28 and TRBJ1-1, is DVKVTQSSRYLVKRTGEKVFLECVQDMDHENMFWYRQDPGLGLRLIYFSYDVKMKEKGDIPEGYSVSREKKERFSLILESASTNQTSMYLCASSLARGDTEAFFGQGTRLTVV.